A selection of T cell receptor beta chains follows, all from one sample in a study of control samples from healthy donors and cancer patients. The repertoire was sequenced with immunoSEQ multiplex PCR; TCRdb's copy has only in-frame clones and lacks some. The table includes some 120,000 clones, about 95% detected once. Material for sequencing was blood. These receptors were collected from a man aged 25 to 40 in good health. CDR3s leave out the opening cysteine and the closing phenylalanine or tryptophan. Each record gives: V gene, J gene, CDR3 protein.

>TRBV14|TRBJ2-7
ASSQLGTSYEQY
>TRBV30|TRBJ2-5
AWSATPPRRETQY
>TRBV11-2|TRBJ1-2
ASSDPGTAINYGYT
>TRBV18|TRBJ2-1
ASSRLGLAGARPSYNEQF
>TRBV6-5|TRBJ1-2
ASKEGTGGYT
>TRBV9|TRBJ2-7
ASSVGLAGSYEQY
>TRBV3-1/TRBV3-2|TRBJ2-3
ASSQDRSGGGSTDTQY
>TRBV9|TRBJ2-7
ASSVGSQGAYEQY
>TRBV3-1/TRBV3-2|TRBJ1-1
ASTLSQGGPF
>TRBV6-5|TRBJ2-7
ASSPTGSSYEQY
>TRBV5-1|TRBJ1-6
ASSLEGQTLSSPLH
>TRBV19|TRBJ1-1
ASLGIMNTEAF
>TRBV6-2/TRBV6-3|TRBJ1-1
ASSLTGVPVMNTEAF
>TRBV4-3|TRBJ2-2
ASSQAGLTGSHTGELF
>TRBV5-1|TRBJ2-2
ASSLGIAPYGTGELF
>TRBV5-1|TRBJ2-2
ASSLVAGELF
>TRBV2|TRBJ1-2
ASSSTWGQGYGYT
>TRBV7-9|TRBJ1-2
ASTRDRGRGYGYT
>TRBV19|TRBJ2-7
ASSPNRDRGRQFYEQY
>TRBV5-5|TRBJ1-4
ASGGPMTNEKLF
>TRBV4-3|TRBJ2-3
ASSQDSTVDTQY
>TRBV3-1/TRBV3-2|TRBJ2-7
ASSSGQHYEQY
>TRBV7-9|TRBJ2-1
ASSLESLAGYNEQF
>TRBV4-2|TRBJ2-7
ASSQGAGVGYEQY
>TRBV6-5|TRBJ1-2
ASTQRNDGYT
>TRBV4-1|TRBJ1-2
ASSQPHSGAYGYT
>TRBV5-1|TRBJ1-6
ASSLNPGQGNSPLH
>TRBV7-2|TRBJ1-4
ASSLEINEKLF
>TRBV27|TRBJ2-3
ASSFGQGTDTQY
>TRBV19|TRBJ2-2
ASSIEAGATGELF
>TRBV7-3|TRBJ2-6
ASSLAGAGANVLT
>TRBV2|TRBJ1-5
ASSGTGGNQPQH
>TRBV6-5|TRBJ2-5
ASSYTLGDQETQY
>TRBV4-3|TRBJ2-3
ASSHRAVGTDTQY
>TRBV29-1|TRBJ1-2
SARDSRGGYT
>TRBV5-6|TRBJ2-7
ASRELGTGEGEQY
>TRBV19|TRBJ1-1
ASSIPSTARAPEAF
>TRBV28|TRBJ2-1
ASSLAGANSYNEQF
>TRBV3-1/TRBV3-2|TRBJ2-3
ASSQARGTDTQY
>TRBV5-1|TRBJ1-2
ASSLDGTGQGFYGYT
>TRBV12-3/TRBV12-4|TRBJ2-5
ASRNRGKETQY
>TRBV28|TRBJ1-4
ASTSTGVGEKLF
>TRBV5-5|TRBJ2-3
ASSRGGPSTDTQY
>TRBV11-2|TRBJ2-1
ASSLDLSGQSGRLNEQF
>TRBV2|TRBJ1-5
ASSALRGTRGSNQPQH
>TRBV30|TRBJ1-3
ASAGTTGNTIY
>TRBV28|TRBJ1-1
ASSPSGRGAVTEAF
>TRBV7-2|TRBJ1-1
ASSLIPRNTEAF
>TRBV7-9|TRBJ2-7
ASSKRTGLHEQY
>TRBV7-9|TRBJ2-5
ASSLSLGGYQETQY
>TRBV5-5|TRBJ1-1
ASSWGRATNTEAF